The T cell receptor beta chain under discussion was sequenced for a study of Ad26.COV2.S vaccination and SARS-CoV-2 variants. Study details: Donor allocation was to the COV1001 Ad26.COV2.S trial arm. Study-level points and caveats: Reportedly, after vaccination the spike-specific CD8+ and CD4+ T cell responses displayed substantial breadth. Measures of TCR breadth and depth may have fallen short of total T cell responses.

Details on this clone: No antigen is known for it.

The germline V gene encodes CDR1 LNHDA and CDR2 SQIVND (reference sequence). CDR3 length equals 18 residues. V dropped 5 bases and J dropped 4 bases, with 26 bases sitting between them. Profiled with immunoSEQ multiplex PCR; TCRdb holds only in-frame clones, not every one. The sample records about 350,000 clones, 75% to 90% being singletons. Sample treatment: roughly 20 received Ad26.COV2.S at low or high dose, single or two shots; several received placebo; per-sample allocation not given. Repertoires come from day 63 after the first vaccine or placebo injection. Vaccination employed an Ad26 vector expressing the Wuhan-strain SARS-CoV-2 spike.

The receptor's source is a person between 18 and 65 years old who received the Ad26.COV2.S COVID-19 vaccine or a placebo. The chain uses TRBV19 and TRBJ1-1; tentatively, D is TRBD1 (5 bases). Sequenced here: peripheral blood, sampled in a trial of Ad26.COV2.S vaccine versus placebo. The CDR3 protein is CASSALTGRINRGTEAFF. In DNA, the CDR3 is TGTGCCAGTAGTGCACTGACGGGACGAATAAATCGGGGCACTGAAGCTTTCTTT.